The present T cell receptor beta chain was sequenced within a study of T cells in Graves' hyperthyroidism and ophthalmopathy. The table lists this clonotype with many counts. Germline V gene lookup returns CDR1 LGHDT and CDR2 YNNKEL (reference sequence). The CDR3 length is 12 residues. V was pared by 3 bases and J by 7 bases, with 7 bases between. Using RNA transcripts as the source, TCR beta CDR3 regions were amplified. TCR CDR3 regions were first amplified by RT-PCR with HTBI primers. TCRdb reprocessed the multiplex PCR reads with MiXCR, giving one entry per CDR3 protein. Altogether fewer than 800,000 distinct CDR3 sequences are present, approximately 16% being singletons, with the ten largest covering approximately 8.4%.

This receptor was taken from a man between 18 and 35 years old with Graves' hyperthyroidism. The chain joins TRBV3-1 to TRBJ2-1; unclear D gene. The material sequenced was blood. The CDR3 loop is CASSQVGNEQFF. The CDR3 DNA sequence: TGTGCCAGCAGCCAGGTCGGGAATGAGCAGTTCTTC.